This passage covers 14 T cell receptor delta chains from one sample sequenced in a study of γδ T cells in repeated Plasmodium falciparum infection. TCRdb fed the multiplex PCR reads into CATT to redo clone calling. This repertoire shows around 57,000 delta-chain clones, 1.7% found once; its top ten account for around 16%. Vgamma9/Vdelta2+ and Vdelta2-negative gammadelta T cells were flow-sorted from PBMC for bulk sequencing. The sequenced sample was gamma-delta T cells from blood. The source is a pool of human donors (malaria-infected and uninfected, not separated).

This clone appeared many times. This DNA's translation differs at residue 9 from TCRdb's protein, which comes from a much larger clone; a read error is likely, and the protein shown is translated from the DNA. The chain links TRDV3 to TRDJ1, with 10 bases aligning to TRDD3. CDR1 and CDR2 from the germline V gene are TVYSNPD and GDNSRS (reference sequence). The V segment lost 2 bases and the J segment 0 bases; nucleotides outside the gene matches: 45. There are 28 residues in the CDR3. The CDR3 spells CAFGGSSPPGDTGSACLRIATYTDKLIF. CDR3 in DNA: TGTGCCTTTGGTGGTTCCTCCCCGCCGGGGGATACGGGGAGCGCATGTTTACGGATAGCTACGTACACCGATAAACTCATCTTT.

As for this clone: The protein TCRdb lists belongs to a much larger clone and differs from this DNA's translation at residue 13, which points to a read error; the protein shown is made from the DNA. This chain connects TRDV1 to TRDJ1; 11 nucleotides align to TRDD3. TCRdb lists no J gene, so it was determined here by aligning the DNA to germline. V dropped 2 bases and J dropped 0; count of bases not matched to a gene: 17. Germline V CDR1 and CDR2: TSWWSYY, QGS. There are 21 residues in the CDR3. The CDR3 region is CALGEVGRYWGIWQYTDKLIF. The CDR3 DNA sequence: TGTGCTCTTGGGGAAGTCGGCCGGTACTGGGGGATATGGCAGTACACCGATAAACTCATCTTT.

This clone came up a few times. The protein held in TCRdb is that of a much larger clone and does not match this DNA's translation at residue 17, likely because of a read error; the protein shown is translated from the DNA. The chain couples TRDV1 to TRDJ1, with D perhaps matching TRDD2 or TRDD3 (6 bases each). The J gene is not listed in TCRdb, so it was assigned here from a DNA match to germline. The CDR3 is 25 amino acids. From germline, CDR1 is TSWWSYY and CDR2 QGS. Trimming removed 3 bases at V and 2 bases at J, with 43 bases between. In DNA form, the CDR3 reads TGTGCTCTTGGGGACTCTCCTACAACGGAACCCCAACCCCGTACTGGGAGATTACCAACCGATAAACTCATCTTT. Protein sequence: CALGDSPTTEPQPRTGRLPTDKLIF.

This clone has ten or more counts. This may stem from a read error, because a much larger clone lies one nucleotide away. The chain is built from TRDV1 and TRDJ1, with TRDD3 matching 7 bases. Germline V gene lookup returns CDR1 TSWWSYY and CDR2 QGS. The ends lost 2 bases at V and 7 bases at J; junction bases unmatched: 7. This CDR3 spans 14 amino acids. The CDR3 protein is CALGEWIWGAKLIF. CDR3 in DNA: TGTGCTCTTGGGGAATGGATCTGGGGGGCTAAACTCATCTTT.

This clone was counted many times. This DNA's translation differs at residue 13 from TCRdb's protein, which comes from a much larger clone; a read error is likely, and the protein shown is translated from the DNA. This rearrangement joins TRDV1 to TRDJ1; 11 nucleotides agree with TRDD3. The V and J ends lost 0 bases and 4 bases, in that order; junction bases with no gene match: 13. Germline V lookup: CDR1 TSWWSYY, CDR2 QGS. The CDR3 contains 19 residues. The CDR3, as DNA: TGTGCTCTTGGGGAACTGGGTTCTTGGGGGATACGAGGCGGCGATAAACTCATCTTT. It specifies CALGELGSWGIRGGDKLIF.

This clone was detected many times. V gene TRDV1 combines with J gene TRDJ1, with TRDD3 as a possible D gene (5 bases). CDR1 TSWWSYY and CDR2 QGS come from the germline V gene. The CDR3 totals 25 residues. The germline V and J ends were trimmed by 0 bases and 0 bases, with 38 bases remaining between them. CDR3 bases: TGTGCTCTTGGGGAACTAGGCAGGCTCGGCTACTCTAGCTCATCCGGGGGGCAGTACACCGATAAACTCATCTTT. Translation: CALGELGRLGYSSSSGGQYTDKLIF.

In its sample, this clone was seen many times. The TCRdb protein comes from a much larger clone and disagrees with this DNA's translation at residue 13, likely due to a read error; the protein given here is derived from the DNA. The chain employs TRDV1 and TRDJ1; D remains ambiguous. V lost 0 bases to trimming and J lost 7 bases, with 24 bases between them. The CDR3 sequence is 18 residues long. Germline CDR1 TSWWSYY, CDR2 QGS. The CDR3 DNA reads TGTGCTCTTGGGGAACTTTTCCCCATTCCGGGCGAAGCTGGTAAACTCATCTTT. Its translation is CALGELFPIPGEAGKLIF.

This clone has more than one count but fewer than ten. The protein given by TCRdb reflects a much larger clone and differs at residue 18 from this DNA's translation, likely from a read error; the protein shown is the DNA's translation. The V gene corresponds to TRDV1; no J gene was called; TRDD3 reflects the table's D call only, with no check against the DNA. Germline CDR1 is TSWWSYY and CDR2 is QGS. This CDR3 has 20 residues. In nucleotides, the CDR3 is TGTGCTCTTGGGGACCCCCGCCACCCTACGAGATACGCCTTGACAGCACAACCCTTCTTT. Amino acid sequence: CALGDPRHPTRYALTAQPFF.

About this clone: TCRdb's protein, taken from a much larger clone, differs from this DNA's translation at residue 6, likely owing to a read error; the protein displayed comes from the DNA. The genes are TRDV1 and TRDJ1; no clear D. Trimming stripped 2 bases from V and 0 bases from J, with 31 bases between. From germline, CDR1 is TSWWSYY and CDR2 QGS. This CDR3 region has 22 residues. CDR3 sequence: CALGEVKARMRRFTGYTDKLIF. The CDR3 bases are TGTGCTCTTGGGGAAGTGAAGGCTCGAATGAGGAGATTTACCGGGTACACCGATAAACTCATCTTT.

On this clone itself: A far larger clone is only one base removed, so a read error is likely. Other DNA sequences from this sample encode an identical CDR3 as well. The V and J genes are TRDV1 and TRDJ1, with 13 bases lining up with TRDD3. TCRdb supplies no J gene; here it was assigned by aligning the nucleotide sequence to germline. The CDR3 spans 23 residues. CDR1 and CDR2 from the germline V gene are TSWWSYY and QGS. The CDR3 loop reads CAIGENPSHVLGDTPVYTDKLIF. In nucleotides, the CDR3 is TGTGCTATTGGGGAGAACCCCTCCCACGTACTGGGGGATACGCCAGTGTACACCGATAAACTCATCTTT.

As regards this clone: Translating this DNA gives a protein that differs at residue 9 from the TCRdb one, which belongs to a much larger clone; a read error is likely, and the protein shown is this translation. The rearrangement uses TRDV3 and TRDJ1; possible D gene TRDD3, 6 bases. CDR1 and CDR2 from the germline V gene are TVYSNPD and GDNSRS (reference sequence). The CDR3 consists of 14 residues. The germline V and J ends were trimmed by 1 base and 7 bases, with 19 bases remaining between them. The CDR3 reads CAFNRGWRGIKLIF. CDR3 nucleotide sequence: TGTGCCTTTAATCGGGGATGGAGGGGTATTAAACTCATCTTT.

There are many counts of this clone. A far bigger clonotype differs at one base, so this is likely a read error. Other DNA sequences in the same sample also yield this CDR3. The chain carries TRDV2 and TRDJ1; the D is unclear. Germline V CDR1 and CDR2: GEAIGNYY, EKD. CDR3 length: 18 residues. CDR3 nucleotides: TGCGCCTGTGACCCTAAATCAAATCCCCCTGTGTACACCGATAAACTCATCTTT. Protein sequence: CACDPKSNPPVYTDKLIF.

Details on this clone: The protein in TCRdb stems from a much larger clone and differs at residue 12 from this DNA's translation, likely a read error; here the protein is translated from the DNA. This rearrangement joins TRDV3 to TRDJ1; D is unclear. TCRdb supplies no J gene; here it was assigned by aligning the nucleotide sequence to germline. Looked up from germline, CDR1 is TVYSNPD and CDR2 is GDNSRS (reference sequence). This CDR3 has 20 residues. The V gene lost 1 base and the J gene lost 4 bases, with 34 bases spanning the gap. In DNA, the CDR3 is TGTGCCTTTAAATCCCCCGGGCGCCCCTATGAGGTACGACCTTTCGATAAACTCATCTTT. It specifies CAFKSPGRPYEVRPFDKLIF.

This clone has a handful of counts. A read error is the likely source, as a far larger clone sits one nucleotide away. This same CDR3 is encoded by further DNA sequences in the sample. V gene TRDV1 combines with J gene TRDJ1; 10 bases are shared with TRDD3. TCRdb leaves out the J gene; it was filled in here by matching the DNA to germline. Looked up from germline, CDR1 is TSWWSYY and CDR2 is QGS. The V and J ends lost 0 bases and 0 bases, in that order; junction bases with no gene match: 37. The CDR3 spans 28 residues. This CDR3 reads CALGELARKGLGGYPLDSGTLYTDKLIF. CDR3 in DNA: TGTGCTCTTGGGGAACTTGCCCGAAAAGGGCTTGGGGGATACCCCCTTGATTCCGGTACCCTTTACACCGATAAACTCATCTTT.